A selection of T cell receptor beta chains follows, all from one sample in a study of blood T cells in healthy people across ages. MiXCR, run by TCRdb on the 5' RACE reads, gives a single entry per CDR3 protein. The sample includes about 780,000 distinct CDR3 sequences, roughly 24% seen only once; the top ten take approximately 2.9%. The sample also formed part of further work on T cells of mothers and their children.

The sequenced sample consisted of blood. The receptors derive from a boy under 18 in good health. The conserved cysteine and the conserved F or W are not part of the CDR3 here.

j_call v_call cdr3_aa
TRBJ1-1 TRBV10-3 AISGGTPEAF
TRBJ2-2 TRBV2 ASTLGDSNTGELF
TRBJ2-7 TRBV29-1 SVEDRGRASYEQY
TRBJ2-3 TRBV25-1 ASTPWDTDTQY
NA TRBV12-3/TRBV12-4 ASSFGRADEQY
TRBJ1-2 TRBV7-6 ASSLDVEGAEHGYT
TRBJ2-3 TRBV27 ATTLAGRTTDTQY
TRBJ2-2 TRBV7-3 ASSLTGHTGELF
TRBJ2-5 TRBV6-1 ASRVRLAGQETQY
TRBJ2-1 TRBV20-1 SARGPGSSYNEQF
TRBJ2-2 TRBV9 ASSVDPNTGELF
TRBJ2-4 TRBV27 ASSLMRNRNIQY
TRBJ1-2 TRBV28 ATTLGYGYT
TRBJ2-1 TRBV7-9 DSSLGTSGYNEQF
TRBJ2-7 TRBV28 ASSFDRAVYEQY
TRBJ2-5 TRBV10-3 AISESIKETQY
TRBJ2-5 TRBV12-3/TRBV12-4 ASNRASTQETQY
TRBJ1-1 TRBV5-1 ASSLDPAVNTEAF
TRBJ1-5 TRBV27 ASSPTGSQPQH
TRBJ2-7 TRBV6-2/TRBV6-3 ASNSGQGSYEQY
TRBJ2-1 TRBV27 ASSFNAYNEQF
TRBJ2-5 TRBV10-3 AISQPGLKETQY
TRBJ2-5 TRBV20-1 SAPGLAGSQETQY
TRBJ1-2 TRBV3-1 ASSQDTGYGYT
TRBJ2-7 TRBV24-1 ATSDPPGEEQY
TRBJ2-5 TRBV5-1 ASSITGSETQY
NA TRBV6-6 ASTQGQGYNEQF
TRBJ1-2 TRBV28 ASSPSRSLGYYGYT
TRBJ2-1 TRBV12-3/TRBV12-4 ASTLQGGTYNEQF
TRBJ2-5 TRBV15 ATRADRVGQETQY
TRBJ1-2 TRBV7-6 ASSLVMGGDGYT
NA TRBV20-1 SAAPRDRPETQY
TRBJ1-3 TRBV12-3/TRBV12-4 ASSLFWSPKGGNTIY
TRBJ2-3 TRBV6-5 ASSFIRGDTQY
TRBJ2-1 TRBV3-1 ASSQRRQSSYNEQF
TRBJ2-7 TRBV5-1 ASSLDQGRTYEQY
NA TRBV6-2/TRBV6-3 ASSLERGYTYEQY
TRBJ2-1 TRBV9 ASSVGTSGALPYNEQF
TRBJ2-5 TRBV27 ASSLTRQETQY
NA TRBV2 ATSTTGHRTYEQY
TRBJ1-2 TRBV5-1 ASSLAIGQINYGYT
TRBJ2-5 TRBV4-2 ASSQRLAQETQY
TRBJ1-2 TRBV7-9 ASSLGTQGANGYT
TRBJ2-1 TRBV20-1 SARDEAGGDSSYNEQF
TRBJ1-4 TRBV12-3/TRBV12-4 ASGTAAEEKLF
TRBJ2-3 TRBV3-1 ASSQARVAWTDTQY
TRBJ2-3 TRBV6-2/TRBV6-3 ASSYLGLAGTLDTQY
TRBJ2-7 TRBV29-1 SVEAMGTGHYEQY
TRBJ2-5 TRBV7-9 ASSFDRSRGKQETQY
TRBJ1-4 TRBV7-9 TSSLARGNEKLF
TRBJ2-5 TRBV6-2/TRBV6-3 ASLRGYGETQY
TRBJ2-7 TRBV5-4 ASSPTSGTSYEQY
TRBJ2-7 TRBV10-3 AISESGLAGLY
TRBJ2-3 TRBV20-1 SARELASGSDTQY
TRBJ1-4 TRBV7-2 ASSLNRRDNEKLF
TRBJ2-7 TRBV29-1 STQVTGGPNEQC
TRBJ2-3 TRBV9 ASSPRGRTASDTQY
NA TRBV12-3/TRBV12-4 ASSYRQGQY
TRBJ1-5 TRBV29-1 SVRGSRDQPQH